Below are 3 T cell receptor beta chains sequenced from a single sample in a study of long-term antiretroviral therapy in people with HIV. Survey-level resolution applied to immunoSEQ assay v3.0. The data were produced by immunoSEQ multiplex PCR, yet TCRdb's version contains in-frame clones alone and is incomplete. The table lists 30,000 to 40,000 clones, roughly 80% of them singletons. The sequenced sample was unsorted PBMCs, obtained 1.5 years after starting antiretroviral therapy. The receptors shown here come from a man younger than 35 with HIV.

This clone was seen a few times. The chain uses TRBV7-9 and TRBJ1-2; 7 bases agree with TRBD1. CDR3 length equals 14 residues. After removal of 5 bases from V and 5 bases from J, the junction contained 8 bases not matched to a gene. Germline CDR1 reads SEHNR; CDR2 reads FQNEAQ (reference sequence). The CDR3: CASSPREGAYGYTF. CDR3 sequence (DNA): TGTGCCAGCAGCCCTCGTGAGGGGGCGTATGGCTACACCTTC.

By frequency in the sample, this clone is large. CDR3 in DNA: TGTGCCAGCACCACAGCTCGGCTCTCCTACGAGCAGTACTTC. This sequence encodes CASTTARLSYEQYF. This chain joins TRBV28 and TRBJ2-7; D remains ambiguous. The CDR3 is made up of 14 amino acids. Per the germline V gene, CDR1 is MDHEN and CDR2 is SYDVKM. The ends were cut back, 7 bases at V and 0 bases at J, with 13 bases in the middle.

The chain couples TRBV7-9 to TRBJ2-7; perhaps TRBD2 as D (6 bases). V shed 8 bases and J shed 3 bases, with 14 bases lying between them. This CDR3 spans 13 amino acids. Germline lookup yields CDR1 SEHNR and CDR2 FQNEAQ (reference sequence). CDR3 sequence reads: CASGGWVSYEQYF. For the CDR3, the DNA is TGTGCCAGCGGGGGGTGGGTGAGCTACGAGCAGTACTTC.